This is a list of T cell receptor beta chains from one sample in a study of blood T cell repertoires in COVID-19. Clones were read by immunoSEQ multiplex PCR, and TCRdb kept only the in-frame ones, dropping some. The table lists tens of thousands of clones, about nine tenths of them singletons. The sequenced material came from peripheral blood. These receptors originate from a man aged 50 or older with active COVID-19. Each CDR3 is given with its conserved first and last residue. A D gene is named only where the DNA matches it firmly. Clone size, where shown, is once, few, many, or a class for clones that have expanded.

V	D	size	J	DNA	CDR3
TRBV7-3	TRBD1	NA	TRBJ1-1	TGTGCCAGCGCTAGGCAGGGACAGCACCCGAACACTGAAGCTTTCTTT	CASARQGQHPNTEAFF
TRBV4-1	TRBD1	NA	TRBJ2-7	TGCGCCAGCACCCTAAGACAGGGGACCTACGAGCAGTACTTC	CASTLRQGTYEQYF
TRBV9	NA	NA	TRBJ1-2	TGTGCCAGCAGCGTAGACCCGGTTCCAGGATATGGCTACACCTTC	CASSVDPVPGYGYTF
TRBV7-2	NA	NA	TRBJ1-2	TGTGCCTCCTACATGTCTGGGCTCTATGGCTACACCTTC	CASYMSGLYGYTF
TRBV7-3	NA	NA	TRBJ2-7	TGTGCCAGCAGCTGGACACAATCCTACGAGCAGTACTTC	CASSWTQSYEQYF
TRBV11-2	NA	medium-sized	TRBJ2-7	TGTGCCAGCAGCTGGACAGGTCGGGGGGAGCAGTACTTC	CASSWTGRGEQYF
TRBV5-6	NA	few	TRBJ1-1	TGTGCCAGCAGCTTAGGGCAGGGTTGGATGAACACTGAAGCTTTCTTT	CASSLGQGWMNTEAFF
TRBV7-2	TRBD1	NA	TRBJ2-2	TGTGCCAGCAGCTTAGTCGGGACAGAGAACACCGGGGAGCTGTTTTTT	CASSLVGTENTGELFF
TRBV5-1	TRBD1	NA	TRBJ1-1	TGCGCCAGCAGCTTGGTTACAGGGGAAGGGACTGAAGCTTTCTTT	CASSLVTGEGTEAFF
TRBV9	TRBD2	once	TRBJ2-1	TGTGCCAGCAGCGTAGCTCTCAGCGGGAGATCCTACAATGAGCAGTTCTTC	CASSVALSGRSYNEQFF
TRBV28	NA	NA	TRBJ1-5	TGTGCCAGCAGTCTCCTGACAGTCATTGTTGGCGGGCCCCAGCATTTT	CASSLLTVIVGGPQHF
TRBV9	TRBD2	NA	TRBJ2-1	TGTGCCAGCAGCTATAAGGGACTAGCGGGGGGTAGCTCCTACAATGAGCAGTTCTTC	CASSYKGLAGGSSYNEQFF
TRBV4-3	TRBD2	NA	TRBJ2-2	TGCGCCAGCAGCCGTATTTTTGCGGGAGGGAACACCGGGGAGCTGTTTTTT	CASSRIFAGGNTGELFF
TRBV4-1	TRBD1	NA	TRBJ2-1	TGCGCCAGCAGCCCCTCGGACAGGACTTACAATGAGCAGTTCTTC	CASSPSDRTYNEQFF
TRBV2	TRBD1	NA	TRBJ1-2	TGTGCCAGCAGTGACCAGGGACAGAGGCGGGTGTGCACCTTC	CASSDQGQRRVCTF
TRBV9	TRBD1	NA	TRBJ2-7	TGTGCCAGCAGCGTCGGGACAGGGGGCGCGTTCACCTACGAGCAGTACTTC	CASSVGTGGAFTYEQYF
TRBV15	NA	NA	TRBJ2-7	TGTGCCACCAGCAGAGTCCCGGTAACCTACGAGCAGTACTTC	CATSRVPVTYEQYF
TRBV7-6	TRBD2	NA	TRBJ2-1	TGTGCCAGCAGCTTGGGGAGCGGGACTAGCGGGAGGTCCTACAATGAGCAGTTCTTC	CASSLGSGTSGRSYNEQFF
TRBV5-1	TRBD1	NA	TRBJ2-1	TGCGCCAGCAGCTTTGGGGTGGCGACAGGGTACGAGCAGTTCTTC	CASSFGVATGYEQFF
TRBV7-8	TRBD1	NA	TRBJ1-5	TGTGCCAGCAGCTTATTTCAGGGGGCAGGGAATCAGCCCCAGCATTTT	CASSLFQGAGNQPQHF
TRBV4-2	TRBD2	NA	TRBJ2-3	TGTGCCAGCAGCCCTATCCCCCAGCGGGGGAGAGCGTCCACAGATACGCAGTATTTT	CASSPIPQRGRASTDTQYF
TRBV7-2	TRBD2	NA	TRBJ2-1	TGTGCCAGCAGCTTAGGGGGTAGCGGGAGGAATGAGCAGTTCTTC	CASSLGGSGRNEQFF
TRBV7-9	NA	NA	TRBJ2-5	TGTGCCAGCAGCTTACGGACCGGGATGGAGACCCAGTACTTC	CASSLRTGMETQYF
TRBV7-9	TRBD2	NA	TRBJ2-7	TGTGCCAGCAGCTCGCTAGCGGCCGAGCAGTACTTC	CASSSLAAEQYF
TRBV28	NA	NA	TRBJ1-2	TGTGCCAGCAGTTCACCCGGGGGATCCAACTATGGCTACACCTTC	CASSSPGGSNYGYTF
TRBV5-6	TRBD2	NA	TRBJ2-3	TGTGCCAGCAGCTTGATCGGGCTAGCGGGGGCCTATAGCACAGATACGCAGTATTTT	CASSLIGLAGAYSTDTQYF
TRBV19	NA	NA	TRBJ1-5	TGTGCCAGTAGTATGGAGCAGCTGGTCCGGCCCCAGCATTTT	CASSMEQLVRPQHF
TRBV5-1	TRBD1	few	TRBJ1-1	TGCGCCAGCAGCGGTGGGACAGTCGCTGAAGCTTTCTTT	CASSGGTVAEAFF
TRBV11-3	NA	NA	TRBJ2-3	TGTGCCAGCAGCTTAGACGGTTTTAGCACAGATACGCAGTATTTT	CASSLDGFSTDTQYF
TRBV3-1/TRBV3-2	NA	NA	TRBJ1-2	TGTGCCAGCAGCCCTAAATCGTCAGGAGGAGGCTACACCTTC	CASSPKSSGGGYTF
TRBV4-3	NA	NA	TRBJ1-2	TGCGCCAGCAGCCTGACCGCAAATGGACAGTCTAACTATGGCTACACCTTC	CASSLTANGQSNYGYTF
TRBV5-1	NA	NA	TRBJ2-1	TGCGCCAGCAGCCTCAACAGGGATGAGCAGTTCTTC	CASSLNRDEQFF
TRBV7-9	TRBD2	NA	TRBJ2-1	TGTGCCAGCAGCCTGGGACTAAGGTCCAATGAGCAGTTCTTC	CASSLGLRSNEQFF
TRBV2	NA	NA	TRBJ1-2	TGTGCCAGCAGGGGGGGGCGGGAAGGAGGCTACACCTTC	CASRGGREGGYTF
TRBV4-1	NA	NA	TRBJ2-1	TGCGCCAGCAGCCAAGCTCCCTCTACAGGGCGTGAGCAGTTCTTC	CASSQAPSTGREQFF
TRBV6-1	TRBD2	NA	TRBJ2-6	TGTGCCAGCAGTGATCGAGCGGGAGGGGCTGGGGCCAACGTCCTGACTTTC	CASSDRAGGAGANVLTF
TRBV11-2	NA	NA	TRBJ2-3	TGTGCCAGCAGCCCGAACCGGGGGACCACAGATACGCAGTATTTT	CASSPNRGTTDTQYF
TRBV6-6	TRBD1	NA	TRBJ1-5	TGTGCCAGCAGTTACGGCCGGGACAGGGGGGATCAGCCCCAGCATTTT	CASSYGRDRGDQPQHF
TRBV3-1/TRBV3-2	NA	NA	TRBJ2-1	TGTGCCAGCAGCCAAGACAGGAATACGGATGAGCAGTTCTTC	CASSQDRNTDEQFF
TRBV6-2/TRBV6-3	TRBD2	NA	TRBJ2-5	TGTGCCAGCAGTTACAGAAGTAGCGGGGGGGCGTCGGGAGAGACCCAGTACTTC	CASSYRSSGGASGETQYF
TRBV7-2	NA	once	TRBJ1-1	TGTGCCAGCAGCTTGTACCCGAGGACTGAAGCTTTCTTT	CASSLYPRTEAFF